Sequencing of this TCR beta chain was carried out in a study of blood T cells in healthy people across ages. Germline V gives CDR1 MDHEN, CDR2 SYDVKM. This CDR3 is 17 amino acids long. V shed 6 bases and J shed 1 base, with 22 bases lying between them. Through a sample-barcoded 5' primer and a J-beta primer mix, a second PCR was run for roughly 6 to 12 cycles. MiXCR was run by TCRdb on the 5' RACE reads, yielding one entry per CDR3 protein. Among about 940,000 distinct CDR3 sequences, about 48% were seen once, and the ten largest hold around 15%. The clonotype comes from a man aged 30 to 39 in good health. The chain is built from TRBV28 and TRBJ2-7, with D perhaps matching TRBD2 (6 bases). Sequenced material: blood. Here the CDR3 reads CASSVGGVEGWSYEQYF. In DNA form, the CDR3 reads TGTGCCAGCAGCGTCGGGGGTGTCGAGGGTTGGTCCTACGAGCAGTACTTC.